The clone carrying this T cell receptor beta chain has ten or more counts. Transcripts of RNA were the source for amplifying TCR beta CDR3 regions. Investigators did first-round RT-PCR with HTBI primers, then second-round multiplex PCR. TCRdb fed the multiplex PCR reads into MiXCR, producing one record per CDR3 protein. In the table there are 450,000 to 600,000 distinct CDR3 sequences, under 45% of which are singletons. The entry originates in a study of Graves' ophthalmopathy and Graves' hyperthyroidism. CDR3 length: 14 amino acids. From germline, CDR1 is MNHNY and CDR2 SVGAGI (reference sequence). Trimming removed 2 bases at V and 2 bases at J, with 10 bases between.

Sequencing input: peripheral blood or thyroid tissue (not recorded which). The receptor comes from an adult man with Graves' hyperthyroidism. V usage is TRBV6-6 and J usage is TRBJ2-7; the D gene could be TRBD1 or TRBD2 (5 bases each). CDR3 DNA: TGTGCCAGCAGTTACGAGGGGCCACCCTACGAGCAGTACTTC. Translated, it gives CASSYEGPPYEQYF.